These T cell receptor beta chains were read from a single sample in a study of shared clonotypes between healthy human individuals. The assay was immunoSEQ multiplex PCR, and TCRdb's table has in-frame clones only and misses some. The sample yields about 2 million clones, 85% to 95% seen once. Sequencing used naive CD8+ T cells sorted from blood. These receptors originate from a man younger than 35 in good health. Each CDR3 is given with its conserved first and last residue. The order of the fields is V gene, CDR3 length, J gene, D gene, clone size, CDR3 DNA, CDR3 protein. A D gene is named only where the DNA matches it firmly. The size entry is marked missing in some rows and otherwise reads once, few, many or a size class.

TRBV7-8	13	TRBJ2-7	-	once	TGTGCCAGCAGCTTTGACAGGATCTACGAGCAGTACTTC	CASSFDRIYEQYF
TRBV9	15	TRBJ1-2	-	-	TGTGCCAGCAGCCCACAGACTGAACAGAACTATGGCTACACCTTC	CASSPQTEQNYGYTF
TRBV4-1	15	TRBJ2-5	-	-	TGCGCCAGCAGCCAAGAAGGCTGGAGTGGGGAGACCCAGTACTTC	CASSQEGWSGETQYF
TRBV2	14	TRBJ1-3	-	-	TGTGCCAGCAGTGCTACGGGAACTGGAAACACCATATATTTT	CASSATGTGNTIYF
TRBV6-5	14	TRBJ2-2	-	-	TGTGCCAGCAGTTACGGAGTCGGGACCGGGGAGCTGTTTTTT	CASSYGVGTGELFF
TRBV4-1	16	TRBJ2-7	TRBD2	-	TGCGCCAGCAGTCCAAGTATTGCGGGGGAATCCTACGAGCAGTACTTC	CASSPSIAGESYEQYF
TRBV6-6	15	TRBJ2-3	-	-	TGTGCCAGCAGTTACAGCGGACCAAGCACAGATACGCAGTATTTT	CASSYSGPSTDTQYF
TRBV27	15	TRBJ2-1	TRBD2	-	TGTGCCAGCAGTTTAGAAGCGGGGCTGTACAATGAGCAGTTCTTC	CASSLEAGLYNEQFF
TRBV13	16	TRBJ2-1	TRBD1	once	TGTGCCAGCAGCACAGGGGATAGGGGGTACTACAATGAGCAGTTCTTC	CASSTGDRGYYNEQFF
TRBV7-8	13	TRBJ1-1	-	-	TGTGCCAGCAGCTTACAGGAGAACACTGAAGCTTTCTTT	CASSLQENTEAFF
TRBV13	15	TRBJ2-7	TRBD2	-	TGTGCCAGCAGCTCCACTCGCGGGAGCTCCTACGAGCAGTACTTC	CASSSTRGSSYEQYF
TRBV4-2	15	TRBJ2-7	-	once	TGTGCCAGCAGCCAAGTGGAGGAGAGCTCCTACGAGCAGTACTTC	CASSQVEESSYEQYF
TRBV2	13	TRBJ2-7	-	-	TGTGCCAGCAGTGCCCGACATTTGTACGAGCAGTACTTC	CASSARHLYEQYF
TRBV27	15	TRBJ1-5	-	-	TGTGCCAGCAGACCGACAAGAATTAGCAATCAGCCCCAGCATTTT	CASRPTRISNQPQHF
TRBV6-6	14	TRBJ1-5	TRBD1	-	TGTGCCAGCAGATCCGGACAGGGATTCCAGCCCCAGCATTTT	CASRSGQGFQPQHF
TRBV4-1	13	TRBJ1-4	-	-	TGCGCCAGCAGCCAAGTTGACCCGGAAAAACTGTTTTTT	CASSQVDPEKLFF
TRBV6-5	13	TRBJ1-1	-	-	TGTGCCAGCAGTTACCGGGGAGGAACTGAAGCTTTCTTT	CASSYRGGTEAFF
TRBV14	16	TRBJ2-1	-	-	TGTGCCAGCAGCCTTTCCTCAGGTCCTTCCTACAATGAGCAGTTCTTC	CASSLSSGPSYNEQFF
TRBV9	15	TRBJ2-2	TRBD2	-	TGTGCCAGCAGCGATCTAGCGGGGGGTACCGGGGAGCTGTTTTTT	CASSDLAGGTGELFF
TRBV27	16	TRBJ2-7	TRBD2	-	TGTGCCAGCAGTTTATTGGGCGGGGGGAGTTCCTACGAGCAGTACTTC	CASSLLGGGSSYEQYF
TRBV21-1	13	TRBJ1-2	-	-	TGTGCCAGCAGCATCGAGGGGGCGGTTGGCTACACCTTC	CASSIEGAVGYTF
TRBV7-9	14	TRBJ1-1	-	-	TGTGCCAGCAGCTTAGCGGGGGGAAGTACTGAAGCTTTCTTT	CASSLAGGSTEAFF
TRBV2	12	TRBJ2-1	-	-	TGTGCCAGCAGTGAAGTAGCGGATGAGCAGTTCTTC	CASSEVADEQFF
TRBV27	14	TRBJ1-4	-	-	TGTGCCAGCAGTTTATTCGGGGGGAATGAAAAACTGTTTTTT	CASSLFGGNEKLFF
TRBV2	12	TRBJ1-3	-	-	TGTGCCAGCAGTGAAGCTGGGGGTACCATATATTTT	CASSEAGGTIYF
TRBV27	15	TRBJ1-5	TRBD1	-	TGTGCCAGCAGTTACGGGACAGGAATTAATCAGCCCCAGCATTTT	CASSYGTGINQPQHF
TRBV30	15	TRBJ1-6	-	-	TGTGCCTGGAGGGGACCCATTGACCATAATTCACCCCTCCACTTT	CAWRGPIDHNSPLHF
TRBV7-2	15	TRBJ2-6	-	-	TGTGCCAGCAGCCCCGGCGGGGTCCCCTTAAACGTCCTGACTTTC	CASSPGGVPLNVLTF
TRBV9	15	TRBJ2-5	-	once	TGTGCCAGCAGCGTAGGCGAAGTGTACGGGGAGACCCAGTACTTC	CASSVGEVYGETQYF